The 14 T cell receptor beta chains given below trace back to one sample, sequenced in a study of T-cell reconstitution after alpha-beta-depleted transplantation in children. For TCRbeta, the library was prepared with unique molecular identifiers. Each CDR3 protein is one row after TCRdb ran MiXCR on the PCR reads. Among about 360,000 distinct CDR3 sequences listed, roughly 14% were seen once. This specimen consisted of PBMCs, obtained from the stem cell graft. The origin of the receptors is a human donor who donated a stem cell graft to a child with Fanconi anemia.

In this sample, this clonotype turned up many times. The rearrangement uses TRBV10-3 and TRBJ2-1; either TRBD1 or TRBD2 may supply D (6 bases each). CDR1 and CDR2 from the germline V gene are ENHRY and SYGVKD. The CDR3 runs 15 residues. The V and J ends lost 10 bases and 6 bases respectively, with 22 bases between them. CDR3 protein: CANARGEGGRNEQFF. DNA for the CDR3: TGTGCCAACGCAAGGGGGGAAGGGGGTCGCAATGAGCAGTTCTTC.

CDR3 region: CSVGTGGWTGELFF. The CDR3 DNA follows: TGCAGCGTTGGAACAGGTGGATGGACCGGGGAGCTGTTTTTT. J is TRBJ2-2 and V is TRBV29-1; D perhaps matches TRBD1 (5 bases). Per the germline V gene, CDR1 is SQVTM and CDR2 is ANQGSEA. The CDR3 spans 14 residues. V lost 4 bases and J lost 5, with 14 bases in between.

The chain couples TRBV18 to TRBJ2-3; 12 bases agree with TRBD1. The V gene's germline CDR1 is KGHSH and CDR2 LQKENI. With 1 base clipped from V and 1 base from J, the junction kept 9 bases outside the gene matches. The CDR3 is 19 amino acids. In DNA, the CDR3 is TGTGCCAGCTCACCACTAGGGGGACAGGGGGCCGCTGGCACAGATACGCAGTATTTT. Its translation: CASSPLGGQGAAGTDTQYF.

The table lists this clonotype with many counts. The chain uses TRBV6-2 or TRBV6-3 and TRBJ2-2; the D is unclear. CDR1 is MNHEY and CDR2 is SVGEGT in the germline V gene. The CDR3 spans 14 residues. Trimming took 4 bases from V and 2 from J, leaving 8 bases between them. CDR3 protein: CASSLKLNTGELFF. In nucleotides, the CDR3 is TGTGCCAGCAGTTTAAAATTAAACACCGGGGAGCTGTTTTTT.

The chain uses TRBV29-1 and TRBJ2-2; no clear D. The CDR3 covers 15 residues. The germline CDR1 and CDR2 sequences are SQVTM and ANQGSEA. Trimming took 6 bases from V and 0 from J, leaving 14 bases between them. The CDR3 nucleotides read TGCAGCGTCCCCGGACGGGCAGCGAACACCGGGGAGCTGTTTTTT. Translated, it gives CSVPGRAANTGELFF.

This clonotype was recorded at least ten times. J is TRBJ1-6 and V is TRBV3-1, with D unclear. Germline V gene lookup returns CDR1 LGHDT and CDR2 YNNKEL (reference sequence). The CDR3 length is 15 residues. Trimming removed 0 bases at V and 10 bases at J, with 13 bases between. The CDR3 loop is CASSQESAGDSPLHF. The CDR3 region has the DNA TGTGCCAGCAGCCAAGAAAGTGCAGGCGACTCACCCCTCCACTTT.

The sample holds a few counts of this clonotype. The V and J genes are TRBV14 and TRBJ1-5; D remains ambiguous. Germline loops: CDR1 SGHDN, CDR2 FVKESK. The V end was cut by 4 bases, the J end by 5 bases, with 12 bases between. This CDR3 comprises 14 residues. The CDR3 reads CASSPSGRDQPQHF. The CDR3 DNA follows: TGTGCCAGCAGCCCTTCGGGGAGGGATCAGCCCCAGCATTTT.

The CDR3 loop reads CASARQHGKDSPLHF. The CDR3 region has the DNA TGCGCCAGCGCTCGCCAACATGGAAAGGATTCACCCCTCCACTTT. The genes are TRBV5-1 and TRBJ1-6; D is unclear. Germline V lookup: CDR1 SGHRS, CDR2 YFSETQ. This CDR3 has 15 residues. V was pared by 7 bases and J by 8 bases, with 19 bases between.

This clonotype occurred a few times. This chain's CDR3 is CAGGLAGQETQYF. The CDR3, as DNA: TGTGCCGGTGGACTAGCGGGGCAAGAGACCCAGTACTTC. This chain links TRBV6-1 with TRBJ2-5; 12 bases fit TRBD2. This CDR3 is built from 13 residues. Germline CDR1 reads MNHNS; CDR2 reads SASEGT. The V segment lost 11 bases and the J segment 2 bases; nucleotides outside the gene matches: 3.

The CDR3 DNA is TGTGCCAGCAGTTTAGACCCTGCCTACAATGAGCAGTTCTTC. Translated, it gives CASSLDPAYNEQFF. The gene calls are TRBV12-3 or TRBV12-4 and TRBJ2-1; D gene uncertain. The CDR3 loop spans 14 amino acids. Trimming took 1 base from V and 2 from J, leaving 6 bases between them.

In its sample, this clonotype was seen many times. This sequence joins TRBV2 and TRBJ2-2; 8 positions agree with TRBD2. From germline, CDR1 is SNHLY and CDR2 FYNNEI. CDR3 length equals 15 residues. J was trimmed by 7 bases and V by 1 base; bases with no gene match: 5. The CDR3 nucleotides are TGTGCCAGCAGTGAAGAGGGGACTAGAATCGGGGAGCTGTTTTTT. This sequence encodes CASSEEGTRIGELFF.

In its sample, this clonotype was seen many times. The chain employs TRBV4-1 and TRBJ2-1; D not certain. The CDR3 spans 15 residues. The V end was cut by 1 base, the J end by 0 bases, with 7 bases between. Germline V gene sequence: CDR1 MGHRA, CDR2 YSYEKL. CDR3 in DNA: TGCGCCAGCAGCCAAGTTGGGGACTCCTACAATGAGCAGTTCTTC. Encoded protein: CASSQVGDSYNEQFF.

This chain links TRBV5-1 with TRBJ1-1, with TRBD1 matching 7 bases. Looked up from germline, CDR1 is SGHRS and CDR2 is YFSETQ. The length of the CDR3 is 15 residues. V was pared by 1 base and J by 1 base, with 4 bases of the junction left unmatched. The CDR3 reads CASSLSDRSNTEAFF. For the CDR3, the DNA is TGCGCCAGCAGCTTGTCGGACAGGTCGAACACTGAAGCTTTCTTT.

CDR3 loop: CASSQDTENTEAFF. DNA for the CDR3: TGTGCCAGCAGTCAAGACACAGAGAACACTGAAGCTTTCTTT. The V call is TRBV12-3 or TRBV12-4, the J call TRBJ1-1, with no clear D. V was clipped by 5 bases and J by 1 base, with 11 bases between them. The CDR3 loop spans 14 amino acids.